These 21 T cell receptor beta chains came from one sample sequenced in a study of cytomegalovirus exposure and HLA in healthy donors. This PCR relied on a set of 60 Vbeta primers and 13 Jbeta primers. TCRdb's table, derived via immunoSEQ multiplex PCR, lists solely in-frame clones and lacks some. The data hold about 200,000 clones, with roughly 83% observed a single time. Material: PBMCs. The receptor source for this set is a girl under 18 in good health and CMV-seronegative.

The chain combines TRBV18 with TRBJ1-5; 8 bases match TRBD1. The CDR3 contains 15 residues. With 3 bases clipped from V and 2 bases from J, the junction kept 3 bases outside the gene matches. CDR1 and CDR2 (germline): KGHSH, LQKENI. The CDR3 nucleotides read TGTGCCAGCTCACCCCCGGACAGGGGCAATCAGCCCCAGCATTTT. Translating gives CASSPPDRGNQPQHF.

The chain has TRBV5-1 and TRBJ2-2, with D unclear. With 2 bases removed from V and 3 bases from J, the gap between germline ends came to 14 bases. This CDR3 spans 16 amino acids. Germline V gives CDR1 SGHRS, CDR2 YFSETQ. This chain's CDR3 is CASSFLGVTHTGELFF. The CDR3 DNA reads as TGCGCCAGCAGCTTCTTGGGCGTCACCCACACCGGGGAGCTGTTTTTT.

This chain joins TRBV10-3 and TRBJ1-5, with 11 positions matching TRBD1. CDR3 length equals 15 residues. Germline values: CDR1 ENHRY, CDR2 SYGVKD. V dropped 2 bases and J dropped 6; count of bases not matched to a gene: 3. The CDR3 reads CAISEGQGAVQPQHF. The CDR3 nucleotides are TGTGCCATCAGTGAGGGACAGGGGGCCGTTCAGCCCCAGCATTTT.

The chain carries TRBV18 and TRBJ1-2; maybe TRBD1 (6 bases). The V gene's germline CDR1 is KGHSH and CDR2 LQKENI. V shed 1 base and J shed 4 bases, with 16 bases lying between them. The length of the CDR3 is 16 residues. The CDR3 spells CASSPLMPGEIYGYTF. The CDR3 coding sequence is TGTGCCAGCTCACCACTTATGCCAGGGGAAATCTATGGCTACACCTTC.

The CDR3 here is CASSVGGGQGTDTQYF. CDR3 nucleotide sequence: TGTGCCAGCAGCGTCGGGGGTGGGCAAGGCACAGATACGCAGTATTTT. This rearrangement joins TRBV9 to TRBJ2-3; tentative D call: TRBD2 (6 bases). V gave up 2 bases and J gave up 1 base, with 14 bases separating them. Germline CDR1 reads SGDLS; CDR2 reads YYNGEE. The CDR3 totals 16 residues.

The V gene is TRBV5-5, the J gene TRBJ1-5; D ambiguous. The germline V gene has CDR1 SGHKS and CDR2 YYEKEE (reference sequence). CDR3 size: 15 residues. Trimming removed 0 bases at V and 0 bases at J, with 7 bases between. CDR3 loop: CASSLVLYSNQPQHF. Here the CDR3 DNA reads TGTGCCAGCAGCTTGGTACTCTATAGCAATCAGCCCCAGCATTTT. The entire variable domain, with the rest obtained from reference TRBV5-5 and TRBJ1-5, is as follows: DAGVTQSPTHLIKTRGQQVTLRCSPISGHKSVSWYQQVLGQGPQFIFQYYEKEERGRGNFPDRFSARQFPNYSSELNVNALLLGDSALYLCASSLVLYSNQPQHFGDGTRLSIL.

The sample holds a few counts of this clone. This chain uses TRBV27 with TRBJ2-1; tentative D call: TRBD2 (5 bases). Trimming cost V 0 bases and J 3 bases, with 12 bases left between them. The CDR3 has 16 residues. Germline V gene lookup returns CDR1 MNHEY and CDR2 SMNVEV (reference sequence). CDR3 coding DNA: TGTGCCAGCAGTTTATCCAGCGGAGATCACTACAATGAGCAGTTCTTC. Translated, it gives CASSLSSGDHYNEQFF.

The V call is TRBV7-2, the J call TRBJ1-5; TRBD1 aligns across 9 bases. This CDR3 is built from 14 residues. Trimming took 4 bases from V and 2 from J; bases not matched to a gene: 0. Germline CDR1 reads SGHTA; CDR2 reads FQGNSA. Here the CDR3 reads CASSWTGGNQPQHF. CDR3 sequence (DNA): TGTGCCAGCAGCTGGACAGGGGGCAATCAGCCCCAGCATTTT.

V and J are TRBV19 and TRBJ2-1, with no clear D. V dropped 7 bases and J dropped 2 bases, with 15 bases sitting between them. This CDR3 contains 15 residues. From germline, CDR1 is LNHDA and CDR2 SQIVND (reference sequence). DNA for the CDR3: TGTGCCAGTAAACCACAGATCTCGGCCTACAATGAGCAGTTCTTC. Translation gives CASKPQISAYNEQFF.

The chain joins TRBV4-1 to TRBJ2-2; 7 bases map to TRBD1. V lost 4 bases, J lost 0 bases, and 5 bases stayed unmatched. The CDR3 length is 16 residues. In germline, CDR1 is MGHRA, CDR2 YSYEKL. CDR3 sequence: CASSLLGQTNTGELFF. For the CDR3, the DNA is TGCGCCAGCAGCCTACTGGGACAGACGAACACCGGGGAGCTGTTTTTT.

Notes on this clone: This specimen includes other DNA sequences encoding the same CDR3. The gene calls are TRBV6-5 and TRBJ1-4; 10 nucleotides align to TRBD1. The CDR3 is 14 amino acids. Germline V gene lookup returns CDR1 MNHEY and CDR2 SVGAGI. The V gene end was trimmed by 5 bases and the J gene end by 4 bases; junction bases not matched to a gene: 1. CDR3 nucleotide sequence: TGTGCCAGCAGTAGGACAGGGGGTAATGAAAAACTGTTTTTT. Translating gives CASSRTGGNEKLFF.

This clone has just a few counts. This chain uses TRBV14 with TRBJ2-6; TRBD1 might be the D (6 bases). The CDR3 sequence is 17 residues long. V was cut by 5 bases and J by 0 bases, with 14 bases left in between. Germline CDR1 and CDR2: SGHDN and FVKESK. The CDR3 sequence: CASSATGFLSGANVLTF. In DNA, the CDR3 is TGTGCCAGCAGCGCAACAGGGTTCCTCTCTGGGGCCAACGTCCTGACTTTC.

This sequence joins TRBV18 and TRBJ2-7; D remains ambiguous. This CDR3 is 12 amino acids long. Germline-derived CDR1 and CDR2 are KGHSH and LQKENI. V shed 5 bases and J shed 7 bases, with 12 bases lying between them. In nucleotides, the CDR3 is TGTGCCAGCTCAGTTTTGGGCGAGGAGCAGTACTTC. Translating it yields CASSVLGEEQYF.

This clone appeared a few times. The V and J genes are TRBV5-4 and TRBJ2-3, with 9 bases that match TRBD2. This CDR3 is 14 amino acids long. Germline trimming cut 10 bases from V and 2 bases from J; bases unmatched to any gene: 8. Per germline, CDR1 SGHNT and CDR2 YYREEE (reference sequence). The CDR3 DNA follows: TGTGCCGGAAGGCTAGCGGGGAACACAGATACGCAGTATTTT. Amino acids: CAGRLAGNTDTQYF. Full variable domain (outside the CDR3, taken from reference TRBV5-4 and TRBJ2-3): ETGVTQSPTHLIKTRGQQVTLRCSSQSGHNTVSWYQQALGQGPQFIFQYYREEENGRGNFPPRFSGLQFPNYSSELNVNALELDDSALYLCAGRLAGNTDTQYFGPGTRLTVL.

The chain recombines TRBV7-9 with TRBJ1-1, with TRBD1 matching 7 bases. Germline lookup yields CDR1 SEHNR and CDR2 FQNEAQ (reference sequence). After removal of 4 bases from V and 7 bases from J, the junction contained 9 bases not matched to a gene. CDR3 size: 14 residues. The CDR3 region has the DNA TGTGCCAGCAGCTCTACAGGGGCAGCCCGTGAAGCTTTCTTT. It is translated as CASSSTGAAREAFF.

This clone was observed a few times. This chain connects TRBV7-9 to TRBJ1-2, with D unclear. The CDR3 is 14 amino acids. Germline V gene data show CDR1 as SEHNR and CDR2 as FQNEAQ (reference sequence). V gave up 3 bases and J gave up 7 bases, with 15 bases separating them. The DNA of the CDR3 is TGTGCCAGCAGCTTGTCCGGGGTACGACTTGGCTACACCTTC. Its protein is CASSLSGVRLGYTF. Variable domain in full (rest from reference TRBV7-9 and TRBJ1-2): DTGVSQNPRHKITKRGQNVTFRCDPISEHNRLYWYRQTLGQGPEFLTYFQNEAQLEKSRLLSDRFSAERPKGSFSTLEIQRTEQGDSAMYLCASSLSGVRLGYTFGSGTRLTVV.

V gene TRBV14 combines with J gene TRBJ1-2; perhaps TRBD1 as D (5 bases). The V end lost 4 bases, the J end lost 7 bases, and 16 bases lay between the germline ends. The CDR3 spans 14 residues. Germline V lookup: CDR1 SGHDN, CDR2 FVKESK. CDR3 sequence: CASSRFLQGGGYTF. The CDR3 region has the DNA TGTGCCAGCAGCCGTTTTCTTCAGGGAGGTGGCTACACCTTC.

V usage is TRBV4-3 and J usage is TRBJ1-2; no clear D gene. V was shortened by 0 bases and J by 4 bases, with 12 bases between the two germline ends. CDR1 LGHNA and CDR2 YSLEER come from the germline V gene. The CDR3 is 15 residues long. The CDR3 here is CASSQDSNRPYGYTF. For the CDR3, the DNA is TGCGCCAGCAGCCAAGATAGTAACAGACCCTATGGCTACACCTTC.

A word on this clone: At the DNA level, this CDR3 is encoded by other sequences in the same sample as well. This chain links TRBV11-2 with TRBJ1-2; 7 bases are a match to TRBD1. V was pared by 6 bases and J by 2 bases, with 3 bases of the junction left unmatched. The germline gives CDR1 SGHAT, CDR2 FQNNGV. The CDR3 extends over 13 amino acids. The CDR3 region has the DNA TGTGCCAGCAGTCCGGACAGGAACTATGGCTACACCTTC. This sequence encodes CASSPDRNYGYTF.

This chain joins TRBV28 and TRBJ1-2, with a weak D call TRBD1 (6 bases). The CDR3 contains 14 residues. The germline gives CDR1 MDHEN, CDR2 SYDVKM. V was shortened by 10 bases and J by 7 bases, with 22 bases between the two germline ends. The CDR3 DNA is TGTGCCACCCCCAGCCCGGACAGAATTAGTGGCTACACCTTC. Its protein product is CATPSPDRISGYTF.

The rearrangement uses TRBV7-6 and TRBJ2-1, with 9 positions matching TRBD1. This CDR3 is built from 16 residues. J gave up 6 bases and V 2 bases, and 8 bases lay outside the gene matches. The germline gives CDR1 SGHVS, CDR2 FNYEAQ. The CDR3 bases are TGTGCCAGCAGCTTATTTTCCGGGACAGGGATCAATGAGCAGTTCTTC. Translating gives CASSLFSGTGINEQFF.